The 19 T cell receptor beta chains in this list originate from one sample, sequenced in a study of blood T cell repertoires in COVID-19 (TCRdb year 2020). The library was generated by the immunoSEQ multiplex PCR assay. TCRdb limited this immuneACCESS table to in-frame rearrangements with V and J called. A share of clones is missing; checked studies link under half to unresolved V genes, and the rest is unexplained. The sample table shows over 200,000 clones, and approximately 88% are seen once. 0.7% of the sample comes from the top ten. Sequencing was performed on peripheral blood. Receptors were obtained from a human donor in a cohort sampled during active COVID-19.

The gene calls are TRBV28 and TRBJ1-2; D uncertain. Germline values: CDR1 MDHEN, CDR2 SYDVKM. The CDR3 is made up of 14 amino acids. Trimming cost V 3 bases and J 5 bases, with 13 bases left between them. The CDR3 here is CASSFAGPLYGYTF. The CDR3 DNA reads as TGTGCCAGCAGTTTTGCTGGTCCCCTATATGGCTACACCTTC.

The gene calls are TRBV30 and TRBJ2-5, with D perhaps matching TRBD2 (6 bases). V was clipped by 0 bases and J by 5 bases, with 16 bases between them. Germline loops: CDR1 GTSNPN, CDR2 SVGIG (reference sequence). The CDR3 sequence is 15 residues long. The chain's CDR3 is CAWSVSQRAVETQYF. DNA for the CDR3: TGTGCCTGGAGTGTCTCTCAGCGGGCCGTGGAGACCCAGTACTTC.

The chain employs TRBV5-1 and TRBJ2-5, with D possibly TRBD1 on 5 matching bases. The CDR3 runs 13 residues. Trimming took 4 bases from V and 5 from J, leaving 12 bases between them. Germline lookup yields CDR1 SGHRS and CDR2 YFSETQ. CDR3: CASSPAGIETQYF. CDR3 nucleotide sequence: TGCGCCAGCAGCCCTGCAGGGATTGAGACCCAGTACTTC.

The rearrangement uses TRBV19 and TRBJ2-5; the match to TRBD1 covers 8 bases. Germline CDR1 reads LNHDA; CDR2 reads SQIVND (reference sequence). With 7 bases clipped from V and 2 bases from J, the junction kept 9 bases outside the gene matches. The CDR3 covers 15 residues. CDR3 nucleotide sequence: TGTGCCAGTACCCTGTCGACAGGGGCTCAAGAGACCCAGTACTTC. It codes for CASTLSTGAQETQYF.

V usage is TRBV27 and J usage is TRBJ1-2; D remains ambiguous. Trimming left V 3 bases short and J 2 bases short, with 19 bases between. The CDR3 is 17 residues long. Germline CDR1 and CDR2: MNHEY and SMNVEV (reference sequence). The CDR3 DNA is TGTGCCAGCAGTTTTTACGACAACCAAAGTGGAAACTATGGCTACACCTTC. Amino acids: CASSFYDNQSGNYGYTF.

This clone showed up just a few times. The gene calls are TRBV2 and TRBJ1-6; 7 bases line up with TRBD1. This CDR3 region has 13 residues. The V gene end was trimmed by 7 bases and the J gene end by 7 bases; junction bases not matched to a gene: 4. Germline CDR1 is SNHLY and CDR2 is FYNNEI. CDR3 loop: CASKGTVNSPLHF. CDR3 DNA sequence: TGTGCCAGCAAGGGGACAGTAAATTCACCCCTCCACTTT.

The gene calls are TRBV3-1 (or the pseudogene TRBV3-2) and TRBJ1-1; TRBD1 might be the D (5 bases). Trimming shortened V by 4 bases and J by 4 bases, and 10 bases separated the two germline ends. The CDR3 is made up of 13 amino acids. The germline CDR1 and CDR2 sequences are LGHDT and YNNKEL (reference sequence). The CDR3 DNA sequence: TGTGCCAGCAGCCGAAGGGGCGGCACTGAAGCTTTCTTT. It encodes CASSRRGGTEAFF.

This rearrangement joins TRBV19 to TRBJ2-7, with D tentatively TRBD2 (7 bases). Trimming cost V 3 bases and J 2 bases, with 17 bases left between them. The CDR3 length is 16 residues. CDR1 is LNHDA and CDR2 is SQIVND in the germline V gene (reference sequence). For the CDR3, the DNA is TGTGCCAGTAGTATCCGGGGGGCTAGCGGTACCTACGAGCAGTACTTC. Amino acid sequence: CASSIRGASGTYEQYF.

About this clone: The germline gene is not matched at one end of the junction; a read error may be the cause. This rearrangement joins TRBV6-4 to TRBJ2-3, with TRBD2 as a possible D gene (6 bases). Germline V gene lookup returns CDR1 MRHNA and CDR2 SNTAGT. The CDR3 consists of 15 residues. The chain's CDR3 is CASSDSRGITDTQYF. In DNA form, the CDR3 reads TGTGCCAGCAGCGACTCGCGGGGCATCACAGATACGCAGTATTTT.

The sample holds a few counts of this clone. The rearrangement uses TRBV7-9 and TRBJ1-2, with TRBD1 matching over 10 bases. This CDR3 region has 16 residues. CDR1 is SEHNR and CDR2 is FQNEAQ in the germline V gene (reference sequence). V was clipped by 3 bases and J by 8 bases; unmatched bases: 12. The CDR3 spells CASSFMAGQGIGGYTF. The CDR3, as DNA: TGTGCCAGCAGCTTTATGGCGGGACAGGGGATCGGGGGCTACACCTTC.

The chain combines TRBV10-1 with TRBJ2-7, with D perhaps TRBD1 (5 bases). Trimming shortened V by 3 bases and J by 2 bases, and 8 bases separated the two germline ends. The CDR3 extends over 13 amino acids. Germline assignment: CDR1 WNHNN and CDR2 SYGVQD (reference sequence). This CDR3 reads CASSENRPYEQYF. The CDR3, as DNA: TGCGCCAGCAGTGAAAACAGGCCCTACGAGCAGTACTTC.

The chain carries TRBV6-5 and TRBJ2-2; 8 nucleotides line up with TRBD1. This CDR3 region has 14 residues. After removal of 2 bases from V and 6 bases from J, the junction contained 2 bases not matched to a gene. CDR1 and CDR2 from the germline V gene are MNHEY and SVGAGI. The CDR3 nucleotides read TGTGCCAGCAGTTACCCACAGGGGGCCGGGGAGCTGTTTTTT. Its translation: CASSYPQGAGELFF.

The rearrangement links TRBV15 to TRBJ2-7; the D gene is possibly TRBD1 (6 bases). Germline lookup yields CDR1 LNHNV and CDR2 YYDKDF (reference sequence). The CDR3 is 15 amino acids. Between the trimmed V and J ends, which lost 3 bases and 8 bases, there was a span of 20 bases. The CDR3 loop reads CATSSTSLMTGKQYF. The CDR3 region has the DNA TGTGCCACCAGCAGTACGTCCCTTATGACAGGAAAGCAGTACTTC. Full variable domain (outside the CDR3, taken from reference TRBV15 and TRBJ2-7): DAMVIQNPRYQVTQFGKPVTLSCSQTLNHNVMYWYQQKSSQAPKLLFHYYDKDFNNEADTPDNFQSRRPNTSFCFLDIRSPGLGDTAMYLCATSSTSLMTGKQYFGPGTRLTVT.

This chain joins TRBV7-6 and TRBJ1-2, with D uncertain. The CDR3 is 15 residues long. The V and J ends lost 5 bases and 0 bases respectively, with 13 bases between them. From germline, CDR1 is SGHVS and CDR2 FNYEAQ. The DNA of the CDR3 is TGTGCCAGCAGCGCGGAGGGCTTGCCTAACTATGGCTACACCTTC. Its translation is CASSAEGLPNYGYTF.

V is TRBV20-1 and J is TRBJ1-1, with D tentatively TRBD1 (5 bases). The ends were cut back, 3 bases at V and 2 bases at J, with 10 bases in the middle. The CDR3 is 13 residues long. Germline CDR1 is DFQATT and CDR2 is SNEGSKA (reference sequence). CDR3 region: CSASAGINTEAFF. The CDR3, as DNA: TGCAGTGCTAGTGCAGGGATCAACACTGAAGCTTTCTTT.

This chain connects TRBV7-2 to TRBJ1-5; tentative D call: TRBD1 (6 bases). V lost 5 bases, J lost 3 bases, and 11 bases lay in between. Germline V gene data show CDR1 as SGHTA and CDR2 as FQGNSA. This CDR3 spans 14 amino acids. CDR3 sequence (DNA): TGTGCCAGCAGCATTGACAGGCTCAATCAGCCCCAGCATTTT. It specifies CASSIDRLNQPQHF.

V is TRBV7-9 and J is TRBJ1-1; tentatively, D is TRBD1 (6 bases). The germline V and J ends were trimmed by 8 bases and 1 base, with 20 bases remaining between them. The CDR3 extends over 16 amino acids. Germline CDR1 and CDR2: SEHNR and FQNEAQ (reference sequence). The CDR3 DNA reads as TGTGCCAGCCCGCCAGGGGAGGGGAGGGGGAACACTGAAGCTTTCTTT. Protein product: CASPPGEGRGNTEAFF.

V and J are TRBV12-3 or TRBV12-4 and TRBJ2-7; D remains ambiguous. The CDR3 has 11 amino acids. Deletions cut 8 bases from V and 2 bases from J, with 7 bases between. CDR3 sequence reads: CASSKTYEQYF. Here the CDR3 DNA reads TGTGCCAGCTCTAAAACCTACGAGCAGTACTTC.

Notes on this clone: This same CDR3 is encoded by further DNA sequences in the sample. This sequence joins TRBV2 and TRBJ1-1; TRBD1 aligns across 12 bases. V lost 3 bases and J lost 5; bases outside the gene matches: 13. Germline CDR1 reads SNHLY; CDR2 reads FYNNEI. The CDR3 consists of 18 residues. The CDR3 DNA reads TGTGCCAGCAGTGAGTCGAGCTTCGGGACAGGGGGCTTGACTGAAGCTTTCTTT. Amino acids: CASSESSFGTGGLTEAFF.